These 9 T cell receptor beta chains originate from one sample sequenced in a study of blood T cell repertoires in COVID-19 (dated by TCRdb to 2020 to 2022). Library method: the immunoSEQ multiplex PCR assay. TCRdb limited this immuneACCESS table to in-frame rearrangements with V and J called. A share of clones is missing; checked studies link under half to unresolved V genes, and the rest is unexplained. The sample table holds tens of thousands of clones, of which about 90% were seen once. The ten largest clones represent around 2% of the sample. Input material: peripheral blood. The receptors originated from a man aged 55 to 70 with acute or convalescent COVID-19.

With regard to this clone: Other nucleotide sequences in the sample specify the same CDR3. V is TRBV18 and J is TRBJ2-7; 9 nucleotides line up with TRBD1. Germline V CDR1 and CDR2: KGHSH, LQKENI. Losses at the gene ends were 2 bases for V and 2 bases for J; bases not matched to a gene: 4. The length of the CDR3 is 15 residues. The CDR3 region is CASSPEYRGPYEQYF. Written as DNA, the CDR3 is TGTGCCAGCTCACCAGAGTACAGGGGGCCCTACGAGCAGTACTTC.

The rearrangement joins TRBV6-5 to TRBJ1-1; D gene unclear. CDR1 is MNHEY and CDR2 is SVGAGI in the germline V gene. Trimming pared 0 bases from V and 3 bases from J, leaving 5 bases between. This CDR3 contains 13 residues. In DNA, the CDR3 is TGTGCCAGCAGTTACTCAGCGGACACTGAAGCTTTCTTT. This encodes CASSYSADTEAFF.

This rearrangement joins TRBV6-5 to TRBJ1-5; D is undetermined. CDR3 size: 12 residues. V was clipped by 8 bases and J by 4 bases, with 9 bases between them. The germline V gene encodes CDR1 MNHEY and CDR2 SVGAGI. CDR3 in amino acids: CASGERNQPQHF. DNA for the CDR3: TGTGCCAGCGGAGAGAGAAATCAGCCCCAGCATTTT.

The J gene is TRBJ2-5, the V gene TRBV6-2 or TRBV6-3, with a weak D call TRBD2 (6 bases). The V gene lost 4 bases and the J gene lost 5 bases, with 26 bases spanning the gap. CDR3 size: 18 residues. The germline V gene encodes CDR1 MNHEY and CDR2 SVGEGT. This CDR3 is CASSSARGVGGLRETQYF. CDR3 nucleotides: TGTGCCAGCAGTTCCGCCCGAGGGGTCGGGGGACTCAGGGAGACCCAGTACTTC.

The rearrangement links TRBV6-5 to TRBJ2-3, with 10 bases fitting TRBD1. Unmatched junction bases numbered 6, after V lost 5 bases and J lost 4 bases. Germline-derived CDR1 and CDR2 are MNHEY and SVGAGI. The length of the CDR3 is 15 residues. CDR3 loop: CASSRGTGVSDTQYF. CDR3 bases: TGTGCCAGCAGTCGAGGGACAGGGGTTTCAGATACGCAGTATTTT.

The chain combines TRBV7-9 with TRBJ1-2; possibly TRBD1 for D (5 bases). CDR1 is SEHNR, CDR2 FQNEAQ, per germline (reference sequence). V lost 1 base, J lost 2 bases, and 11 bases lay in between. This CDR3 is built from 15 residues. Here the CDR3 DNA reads TGTGCCAGCAGCTTAGATGGGGCAGCCAACTATGGCTACACCTTC. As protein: CASSLDGAANYGYTF.

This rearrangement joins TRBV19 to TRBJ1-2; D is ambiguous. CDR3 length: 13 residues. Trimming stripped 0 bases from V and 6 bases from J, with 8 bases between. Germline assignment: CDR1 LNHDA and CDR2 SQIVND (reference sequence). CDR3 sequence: CASSIDRGDGYTF. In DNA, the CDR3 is TGTGCCAGTAGTATAGACCGGGGAGATGGCTACACCTTC.

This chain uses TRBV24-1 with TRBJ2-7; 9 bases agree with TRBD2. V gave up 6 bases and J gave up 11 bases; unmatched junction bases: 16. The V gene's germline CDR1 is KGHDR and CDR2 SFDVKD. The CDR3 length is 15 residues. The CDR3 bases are TGTGCCACCAGTCGGGGACTAGCCCTGGTTGCGAGAGAGTACTTC. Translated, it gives CATSRGLALVAREYF.

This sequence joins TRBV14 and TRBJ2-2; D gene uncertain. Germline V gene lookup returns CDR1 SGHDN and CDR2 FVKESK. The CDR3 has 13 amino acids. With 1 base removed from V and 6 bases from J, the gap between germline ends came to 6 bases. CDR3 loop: CASSQAIAGELFF. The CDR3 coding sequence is TGTGCCAGCAGCCAAGCTATAGCCGGGGAGCTGTTTTTT. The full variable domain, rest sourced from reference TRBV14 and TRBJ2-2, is EAGVTQFPSHSVIEKGQTVTLRCDPISGHDNLYWYRRVMGKEIKFLLHFVKESKQDESGMPNNRFLAERTGGTYSTLKVQPAELEDSGVYFCASSQAIAGELFFGEGSRLTVL.